Reported below is one TCR beta chain. In its sample, this clone was seen once. The specificity of this receptor is unknown. Within one base of it there is no much larger clone, and no base qualities were kept. TCRbeta CDR3 regions were amplified from genomic DNA by means of the immunoSEQ Assay, a bias-controlled multiplex PCR. In the authors' own workflow: The number of nucleated cells in each sample was estimated from the amplification of reference gene primers within the assay. Sequence reads were collapsed and filtered to measure the absolute abundance of every unique TCRbeta CDR3 rearrangement. Productive Simpson clonality was computed per sample as the square root of Simpson's diversity index over productive rearrangements. As stored in TCRdb, this immuneACCESS dataset retains in-frame rearrangements with V and J assigned. A fraction of the clones does not appear; measured against another copy, unresolved V genes explain less than half of the discrepancy, and the remainder lacks a known reason. D and trimming were read from the DNA, whereas the V and J calls and clone size are those reported in that table. Present in this sample are about 270,000 clones, approximately 90% of which were seen just once. The ten largest clones add up to 4.1% of the sample.

In the prospective study, participants were roughly 18 to 89 years old, resided in about two dozen geographic areas of the United States, and were enrolled through a virtual design. To assign participants to cohorts, the prospective study relied on clinical history that participants themselves reported in a screening survey and a study questionnaire. In the prospective study, whole blood, serum and a nasopharyngeal or oropharyngeal swab were collected from each participant by mobile phlebotomists. Additional blood draws and questionnaires over an approximately two-month period could optionally be provided by prospective study participants. Prospective study blood samples were shipped either frozen or at room temperature before DNA extraction. The sample originates from a study of blood T cell repertoires in COVID-19 (dated by TCRdb to the early 2020s). General notes on the study: Samples covering the acute and convalescent phases of COVID-19 were provided by collaborators in the United States, Italy and Spain. Samples came from the ongoing ImmuneRACE study (first 160 participants) plus 1,254 subjects from 6 global collaborators. Deeply sampled blood TCRbeta repertoires from subjects exposed to, actively infected with, or recovered from COVID-19 were included in the dataset. The prospective study material was composed of cDNA or gDNA derived from T cells, B-cell-depleted T cells, or PBMCs. Where available, HLA class I and class II types were taken from metadata supplied by the sample provider and were not determined by assay-based typing. Nearly every sample came with metadata listing a de-identified subject ID, COVID-19 status, age in years and sex. The repertoires were released in a freely available public database meant as a resource for research on the immune response to SARS-CoV-2.

General study outcomes and caveats: How much clinical and demographic metadata was included differed by source and by participant, and the metadata was provided uncurated.

The source of this sequence is a woman aged 30 to 39 with acute COVID-19. The material sequenced was PBMCs or T cells enriched from blood (not recorded which).

The CDR3 amino acid sequence is: CASSPRQGAMVGDEQYF. At the DNA level, the sequence is TGTGCCAGCTCACCTCGGCAGGGGGCAATGGTCGGGGACGAGCAGTACTTC. This receptor chain uses TRBV18 and TRBJ2-7; 8 bases in between match TRBD1. Relative to germline, V is missing 3 bases and J is missing 5 bases, with 15 bases of the junction outside any gene match. The CDR3 goes from the cysteine to the phenylalanine over 17 residues. The kept DNA is CDR3 alone, 51 bases in frame from the first base. The germline V gene supplies CDR1 KGHSH and CDR2 LQKENI.